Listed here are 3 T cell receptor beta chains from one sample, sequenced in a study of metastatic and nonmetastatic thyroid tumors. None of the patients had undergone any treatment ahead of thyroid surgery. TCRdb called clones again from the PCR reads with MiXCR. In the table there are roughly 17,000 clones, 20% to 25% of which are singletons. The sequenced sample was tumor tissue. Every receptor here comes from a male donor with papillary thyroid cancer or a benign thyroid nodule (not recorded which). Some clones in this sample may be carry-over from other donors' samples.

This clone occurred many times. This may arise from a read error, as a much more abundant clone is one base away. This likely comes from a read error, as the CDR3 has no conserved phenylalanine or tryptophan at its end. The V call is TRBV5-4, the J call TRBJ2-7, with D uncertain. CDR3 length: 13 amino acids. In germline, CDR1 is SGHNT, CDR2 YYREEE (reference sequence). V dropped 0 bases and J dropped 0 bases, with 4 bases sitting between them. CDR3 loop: CASSLEASYEQYL. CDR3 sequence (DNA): TGTGCCAGCAGCTTGGAAGCCTCCTACGAGCAGTACCTC.

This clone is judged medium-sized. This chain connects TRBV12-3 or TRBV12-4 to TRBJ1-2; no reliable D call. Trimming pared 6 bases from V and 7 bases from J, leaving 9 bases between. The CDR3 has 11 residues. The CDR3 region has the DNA TGTGCCAGCAGCAATCGGGGTGGCTACACCTTC. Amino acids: CASSNRGGYTF.

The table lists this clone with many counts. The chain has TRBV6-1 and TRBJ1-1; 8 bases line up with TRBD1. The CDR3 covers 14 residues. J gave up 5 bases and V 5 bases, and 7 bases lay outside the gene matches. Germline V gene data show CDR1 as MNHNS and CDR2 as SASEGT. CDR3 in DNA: TGTGCCAGCAGTTTCACTCAGGGGGCAACTGAAGCTTTCTTT. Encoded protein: CASSFTQGATEAFF.